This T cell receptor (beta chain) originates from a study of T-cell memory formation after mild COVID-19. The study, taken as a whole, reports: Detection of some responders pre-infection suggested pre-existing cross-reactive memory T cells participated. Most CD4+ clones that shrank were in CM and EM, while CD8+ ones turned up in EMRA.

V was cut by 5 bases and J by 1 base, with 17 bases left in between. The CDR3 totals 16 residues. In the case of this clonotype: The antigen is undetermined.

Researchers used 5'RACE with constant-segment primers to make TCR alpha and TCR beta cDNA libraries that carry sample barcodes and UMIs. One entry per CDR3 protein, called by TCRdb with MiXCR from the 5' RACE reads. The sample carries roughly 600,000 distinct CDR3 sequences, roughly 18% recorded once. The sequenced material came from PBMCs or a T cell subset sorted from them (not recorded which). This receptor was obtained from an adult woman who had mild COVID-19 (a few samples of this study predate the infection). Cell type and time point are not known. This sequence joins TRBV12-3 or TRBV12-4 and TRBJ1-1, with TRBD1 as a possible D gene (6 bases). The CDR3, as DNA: TGTGCCAGCAGTCCCGCGGGGGGGGGCACGAACACTGAAGCTTTCTTT. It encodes CASSPAGGGTNTEAFF.